Following are 29 T cell receptor beta chains from one sample sequenced in a study of blood T cell repertoires in COVID-19. Profiled with immunoSEQ multiplex PCR; TCRdb holds only in-frame clones, not every one. In the table there are about 180,000 clones, 84% of which are singletons. The sample consisted of peripheral blood. These receptors all stem from a human donor in a cohort sampled during active COVID-19.

J is TRBJ2-7 and V is TRBV2; D is uncertain. The CDR3 spans 12 residues. Germline-derived CDR1 and CDR2 are SNHLY and FYNNEI. Deletions cut 6 bases from V and 0 bases from J, with 6 bases between. The CDR3 region has the DNA TGTGCCAGCAGGAAAGCCTCCTACGAGCAGTACTTC. It translates to CASRKASYEQYF.

V and J are TRBV6-6 and TRBJ1-5, with 9 bases identical to TRBD1. Per germline, CDR1 MNHNY and CDR2 SVGAGI (reference sequence). The CDR3 totals 16 residues. V dropped 8 bases and J dropped 6; count of bases not matched to a gene: 14. The CDR3 protein is CASGNLRGQGSQPQHF. The CDR3 DNA reads as TGTGCCAGCGGCAATCTTAGGGGACAGGGAAGTCAGCCCCAGCATTTT.

The DNA of the CDR3 is TGTGCCAGTAGTACCGGGACAGCCTATGGCTACACCTTC. Its protein product is CASSTGTAYGYTF. J is TRBJ1-2 and V is TRBV19, with 7 bases that match TRBD1. Germline CDR1 LNHDA, CDR2 SQIVND (reference sequence). The CDR3 spans 13 residues. Losses at the gene ends were 4 bases for V and 4 bases for J; bases not matched to a gene: 3. Variable domain in full (rest from reference TRBV19 and TRBJ1-2): DGGITQSPKYLFRKEGQNVTLSCEQNLNHDAMYWYRQDPGQGLRLIYYSQIVNDFQKGDIAEGYSVSREKKESFPLTVTSAQKNPTAFYLCASSTGTAYGYTFGSGTRLTVV.

The chain combines TRBV4-1 with TRBJ1-6; D is ambiguous. Germline CDR1 MGHRA, CDR2 YSYEKL. CDR3 size: 15 residues. Trimming left V 6 bases short and J 0 bases short, with 9 bases between. The CDR3 DNA follows: TGCGCCAGCAGAGAAGCAAGCTCCTATAATTCACCCCTCCACTTT. Protein product: CASREASSYNSPLHF.

This rearrangement joins TRBV4-2 to TRBJ1-3; weak D call: TRBD1 (6 bases). CDR1 and CDR2 from the germline V gene are LGHNA and YNFKEQ. V lost 1 base and J lost 4, with 20 bases in between. The CDR3 runs 18 residues. This CDR3 is CASSQVGTGMTEGNTIYF. The CDR3 bases are TGTGCCAGCAGCCAAGTGGGAACAGGGATGACGGAGGGAAACACCATATATTTT.

The chain carries TRBV5-5 and TRBJ1-6; no clear D. V was clipped by 5 bases and J by 8 bases, with 20 bases between them. Germline V gives CDR1 SGHKS, CDR2 YYEKEE (reference sequence). The CDR3 covers 16 residues. The CDR3, as DNA: TGTGCCAGCAGAGAGAAGGGATCACTAGGACATTCACCCCTCCACTTT. Its protein is CASREKGSLGHSPLHF.

The V and J genes are TRBV5-6 and TRBJ2-1, with 9 bases that match TRBD1. The V segment lost 0 bases and the J segment 2 bases; nucleotides outside the gene matches: 3. The CDR3 spans 16 residues. Germline assignment: CDR1 SGHDT and CDR2 YYEEEE. DNA of the CDR3: TGTGCCAGCAGCTTGGGGGACAGGGTAGCCTACAATGAGCAGTTCTTC. It specifies CASSLGDRVAYNEQFF.

This clone was observed a single time. The J gene is TRBJ1-1, the V gene TRBV7-9; 8 nucleotides line up with TRBD1. Germline assignment: CDR1 SEHNR and CDR2 FQNEAQ (reference sequence). The CDR3 is 14 amino acids. V trimming: 5 bases; J trimming: 0 bases; junction bases outside the gene matches: 2. The CDR3 region is CASSPGQVNTEAFF. The DNA of the CDR3 is TGTGCCAGCAGCCCGGGACAGGTGAACACTGAAGCTTTCTTT.

The gene calls are TRBV5-4 and TRBJ2-3; possible D gene TRBD2, 6 bases. Trimming shortened V by 4 bases and J by 1 base, and 16 bases separated the two germline ends. CDR3 length equals 16 residues. In germline, CDR1 is SGHNT, CDR2 YYREEE (reference sequence). The CDR3 loop reads CASSGPATGGTDTQYF. DNA of the CDR3: TGTGCCAGCAGCGGCCCGGCGACGGGGGGCACAGATACGCAGTATTTT.

The V call is TRBV11-2, the J call TRBJ2-7; tentative D call: TRBD1 (5 bases). The V gene's germline CDR1 is SGHAT and CDR2 FQNNGV. The length of the CDR3 is 13 residues. V lost 3 bases and J 4 bases, leaving 10 bases between the germline ends. Written as DNA, the CDR3 is TGTGCCAGCAGCTTTGTACAGGATTACGAGCAGTACTTC. Protein: CASSFVQDYEQYF.

The CDR3, as DNA: TGTGCCAGCAGCTTGGTTGGGCGGGGGGGCCCAGAAGAGACCCAGTACTTC. This sequence encodes CASSLVGRGGPEETQYF. The chain joins TRBV5-6 to TRBJ2-5; 9 bases line up with TRBD2. CDR3 length: 17 amino acids. Per the germline V gene, CDR1 is SGHDT and CDR2 is YYEEEE. Unmatched junction bases numbered 9, after V lost 0 bases and J lost 3 bases.

The chain uses TRBV19 and TRBJ1-2; 9 bases line up with TRBD1. Germline CDR1 is LNHDA and CDR2 is SQIVND (reference sequence). V shed 5 bases, J shed 3 bases, and the junction held 7 bases outside the gene matches. CDR3 length: 15 amino acids. CDR3 sequence: CASSPRQGEDYGYTF. CDR3 nucleotide sequence: TGTGCCAGTAGTCCCAGACAGGGGGAAGACTATGGCTACACCTTC.

The gene calls are TRBV19 and TRBJ2-1; a weak D match, TRBD1 (6 bases). The CDR3 is 15 residues long. Germline V gene data show CDR1 as LNHDA and CDR2 as SQIVND (reference sequence). Deletions cut 5 bases from V and 0 bases from J, with 11 bases between. CDR3 DNA: TGTGCCAGTAGTCCCCGACAGGACTCCTACAATGAGCAGTTCTTC. Protein product: CASSPRQDSYNEQFF.

The rearrangement uses TRBV24-1 and TRBJ2-1, with 7 bases aligning to TRBD2. CDR1 is KGHDR, CDR2 SFDVKD, per germline. J gave up 6 bases and V 5 bases, and 3 bases lay outside the gene matches. The length of the CDR3 is 13 residues. CDR3 loop: CATSGGGVNEQFF. The CDR3 DNA reads TGTGCCACCAGTGGTGGGGGGGTCAATGAGCAGTTCTTC.

This sequence joins TRBV11-2 and TRBJ2-3, with a possible D match to TRBD2 (7 bases). The length of the CDR3 is 17 residues. Trimming cost V 0 bases and J 2 bases, with 15 bases left between them. The germline CDR1 and CDR2 sequences are SGHAT and FQNNGV. The chain's CDR3 is CASSLEPGGISTDTQYF. The CDR3 bases are TGTGCCAGCAGCTTAGAACCGGGGGGCATTTCCACAGATACGCAGTATTTT. Full variable domain (outside the CDR3, taken from reference TRBV11-2 and TRBJ2-3): EAGVAQSPRYKIIEKRQSVAFWCNPISGHATLYWYQQILGQGPKLLIQFQNNGVVDDSQLPKDRFSAERLKGVDSTLKIQPAKLEDSAVYLCASSLEPGGISTDTQYFGPGTRLTVL.

The chain couples TRBV25-1 to TRBJ2-1, with 8 bases aligning to TRBD2. J lost 4 bases, V lost 1 base, and 3 bases had no gene match. CDR1 is MGHDK, CDR2 SYGVNS, per germline. The CDR3 spans 15 residues. DNA of the CDR3: TGTGCCAGCAGTGAATTCAGCGGGGGATACAATGAGCAGTTCTTC. Translation gives CASSEFSGGYNEQFF. Full variable domain (outside the CDR3, taken from reference TRBV25-1 and TRBJ2-1): EADIYQTPRYLVIGTGKKITLECSQTMGHDKMYWYQQDPGMELHLIHYSYGVNSTEKGDLSSESTVSRIRTEHFPLTLESARPSHTSQYLCASSEFSGGYNEQFFGPGTRLTVL.

The rearrangement joins TRBV5-1 to TRBJ2-2; D is unresolved. This CDR3 has 15 amino acids. Per the germline V gene, CDR1 is SGHRS and CDR2 is YFSETQ. V lost 4 bases to trimming and J lost 3 bases, with 13 bases between them. The CDR3 sequence: CASSPPASDTGELFF. The CDR3 DNA follows: TGCGCCAGCAGCCCCCCTGCTAGTGACACCGGGGAGCTGTTTTTT. Drawing the rest from reference TRBV5-1 and TRBJ2-2, the complete variable domain is KAGVTQTPRYLIKTRGQQVTLSCSPISGHRSVSWYQQTPGQGLQFLFEYFSETQRNKGNFPGRFSGRQFSNSRSEMNVSTLELGDSALYLCASSPPASDTGELFFGEGSRLTVL.

This chain joins TRBV7-8 and TRBJ2-7; 7 bases are a match to TRBD1. CDR1 is SGHVS, CDR2 FQNEAQ, per germline. V shed 4 bases, J shed 5 bases, and the junction held 11 bases outside the gene matches. There are 15 residues in the CDR3. The CDR3 DNA sequence: TGTGCCAGCAGCTCCATTACAGGGGAAATGGACGAGCAGTACTTC. Translating it yields CASSSITGEMDEQYF.

The gene calls are TRBV19 and TRBJ2-3; the D gene is possibly TRBD2 (5 bases). This CDR3 has 13 residues. Germline CDR1 reads LNHDA; CDR2 reads SQIVND (reference sequence). V lost 3 bases and J 5 bases, leaving 9 bases between the germline ends. The DNA of the CDR3 is TGTGCCAGTAGTATCTGGGCGGGAGATACGCAGTATTTT. Translating it yields CASSIWAGDTQYF.

The chain recombines TRBV19 with TRBJ2-7; D gene unclear. V was shortened by 0 bases and J by 0 bases, with 21 bases between the two germline ends. Germline V gene sequence: CDR1 LNHDA, CDR2 SQIVND (reference sequence). The CDR3 spans 19 residues. CDR3 residues: CASSIDLAPFPESSYEQYF. CDR3 coding DNA: TGTGCCAGTAGTATAGATCTGGCCCCATTTCCGGAGTCCTCCTACGAGCAGTACTTC.

The chain joins TRBV6-6 to TRBJ1-2; 10 bases align to TRBD1. J lost 4 bases, V lost 5 bases, and 1 base had no gene match. Per germline, CDR1 MNHNY and CDR2 SVGAGI (reference sequence). The CDR3 has 13 residues. The CDR3 nucleotides are TGTGCCAGCAGTGGACAGGGGGGCTATGGCTACACCTTC. Its protein product is CASSGQGGYGYTF.

The chain recombines TRBV5-6 with TRBJ2-5; D is uncertain. The germline V and J ends were trimmed by 0 bases and 5 bases, with 11 bases remaining between them. CDR3 length: 14 amino acids. Germline CDR1 is SGHDT and CDR2 is YYEEEE. CDR3 in amino acids: CASSLGLSRETQYF. CDR3 coding DNA: TGTGCCAGCAGCTTGGGGCTTTCGAGGGAGACCCAGTACTTC.

V is TRBV18 and J is TRBJ1-1; TRBD1 is a possible D gene (5 bases). V dropped 3 bases and J dropped 13 bases, with 27 bases sitting between them. CDR1 is KGHSH, CDR2 LQKENI, per germline. The CDR3 length is 16 residues. The CDR3 spells CASSPSGGDYKILSFF. DNA for the CDR3: TGTGCCAGCTCACCTTCCGGGGGGGACTATAAAATTCTGAGTTTCTTT.

In DNA, the CDR3 is TGTGCCAGCAGCTTGGGCGCCTCCTACGAGCAGTACTTC. It specifies CASSLGASYEQYF. V and J are TRBV7-8 and TRBJ2-7, with no clear D. The CDR3 totals 13 residues. V lost 3 bases and J lost 0, with 6 bases in between. Germline V gene lookup returns CDR1 SGHVS and CDR2 FQNEAQ.

This chain joins TRBV10-1 and TRBJ1-1, with D perhaps TRBD1 (5 bases). This CDR3 is 15 amino acids long. Trimming removed 5 bases from V and 5 bases from J, with 18 bases in between. Per germline, CDR1 WNHNN and CDR2 SYGVQD (reference sequence). The CDR3 coding sequence is TGCGCCAGCAGTCAAACCGGGACTTGGGGGACTGAAGCTTTCTTT. This translates into CASSQTGTWGTEAFF.

This chain uses TRBV6-5 with TRBJ2-7, with no clear D. The CDR3 runs to 13 residues. Trimming stripped 0 bases from V and 5 bases from J, with 8 bases between. Germline V gives CDR1 MNHEY, CDR2 SVGAGI. The CDR3 region has the DNA TGTGCCAGCAGTTACTCGTGGGCCCACGAGCAGTACTTC. It is translated as CASSYSWAHEQYF.

The V gene is TRBV19, the J gene TRBJ2-2, with 8 nucleotides matching TRBD1. V trimming: 10 bases; J trimming: 3 bases; junction bases outside the gene matches: 7. Germline loops: CDR1 LNHDA, CDR2 SQIVND (reference sequence). The length of the CDR3 is 14 residues. The CDR3 region has the DNA TGTGCCACAGACAGGGGTCGGGACACCGGGGAGCTGTTTTTT. It translates to CATDRGRDTGELFF.

Comment on this clone: Other DNA variants within this sample encode the same CDR3. V and J are TRBV19 and TRBJ2-7, with D possibly being TRBD2 (6 bases). Germline loops: CDR1 LNHDA, CDR2 SQIVND (reference sequence). The CDR3 extends over 12 amino acids. V lost 5 bases and J 4 bases, leaving 9 bases between the germline ends. DNA of the CDR3: TGTGCCAGTAGTGGGACTGAGTACGAGCAGTACTTC. This encodes CASSGTEYEQYF.

This chain joins TRBV2 and TRBJ1-6, with TRBD1 matching over 9 bases. The CDR3 sequence is 14 residues long. Per the germline V gene, CDR1 is SNHLY and CDR2 is FYNNEI. V lost 6 bases and J lost 6; bases outside the gene matches: 3. The CDR3 nucleotides are TGTGCCAGCAGGAAGGACAGGGGTAATTCACCCCTCCACTTT. It encodes CASRKDRGNSPLHF.